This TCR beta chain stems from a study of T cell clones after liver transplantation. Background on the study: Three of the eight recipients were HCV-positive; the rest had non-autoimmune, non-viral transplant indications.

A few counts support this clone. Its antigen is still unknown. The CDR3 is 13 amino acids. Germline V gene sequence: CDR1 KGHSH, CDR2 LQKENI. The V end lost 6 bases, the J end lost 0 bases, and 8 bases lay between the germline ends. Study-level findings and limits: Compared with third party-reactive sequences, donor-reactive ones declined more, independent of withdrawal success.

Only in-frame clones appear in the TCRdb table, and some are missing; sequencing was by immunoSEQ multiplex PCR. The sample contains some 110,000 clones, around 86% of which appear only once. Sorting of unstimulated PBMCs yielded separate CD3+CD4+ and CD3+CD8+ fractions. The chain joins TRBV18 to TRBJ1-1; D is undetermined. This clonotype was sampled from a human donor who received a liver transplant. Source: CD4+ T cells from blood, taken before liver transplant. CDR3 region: CASSEALNTEAFF. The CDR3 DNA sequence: TGTGCCAGCTCGGAGGCGCTGAACACTGAAGCTTTCTTT.